The TCR beta chain under discussion was sequenced for a study of T cell responses to AZD1222 COVID-19 vaccine. Study-level findings and limits: Clonal diversity was possibly underestimated, and the donors were mostly white British, with more females.

The CDR3 runs 16 residues. CDR1 KGHSH and CDR2 LQKENI come from the germline V gene. V shed 3 bases and J 3 bases; nucleotides not matched to a gene: 9. With regard to this clone: No antigen is known for it.

Profiling relied on immunoSEQ multiplex PCR, and the TCRdb table lists in-frame clones only, not all of them. The data hold 90,000 to 110,000 clones, with more than 75% observed a single time. This specimen was peripheral blood, taken 28 days after the second AZD1222 dose. The chain carries TRBV18 and TRBJ1-1, with 8 positions matching TRBD1. The TCR comes from an adult who received the AZD1222 COVID-19 vaccine. The CDR3 region has the DNA TGTGCCAGCTCACCCGAGACAGGGGCGGGGTACACTGAAGCTTTCTTT. Amino acid sequence: CASSPETGAGYTEAFF. Complete variable domain (other parts from reference TRBV18 and TRBJ1-1): NAGVMQNPRHLVRRRGQEARLRCSPMKGHSHVYWYRQLPEEGLKFMVYLQKENIIDESGMPKERFSAEFPKEGPSILRIQQVVRGDSAAYFCASSPETGAGYTEAFFGQGTRLTVV.